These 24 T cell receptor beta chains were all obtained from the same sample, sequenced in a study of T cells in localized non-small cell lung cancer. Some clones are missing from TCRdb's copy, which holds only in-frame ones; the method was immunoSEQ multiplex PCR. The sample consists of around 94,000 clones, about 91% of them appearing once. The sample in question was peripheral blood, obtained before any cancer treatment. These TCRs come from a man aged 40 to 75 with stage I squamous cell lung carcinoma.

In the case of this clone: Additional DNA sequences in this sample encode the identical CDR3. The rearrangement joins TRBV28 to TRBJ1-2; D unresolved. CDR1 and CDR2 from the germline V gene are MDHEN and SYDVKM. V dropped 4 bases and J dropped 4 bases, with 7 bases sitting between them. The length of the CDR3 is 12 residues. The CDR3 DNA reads TGTGCCAGCAGTTCCCAGTCCTATGGCTACACCTTC. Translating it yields CASSSQSYGYTF.

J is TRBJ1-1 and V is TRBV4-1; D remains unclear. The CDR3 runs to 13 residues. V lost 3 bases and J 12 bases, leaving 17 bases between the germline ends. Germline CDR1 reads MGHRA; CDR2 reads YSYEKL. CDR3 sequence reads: CASSQINSVLTFF. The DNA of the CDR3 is TGCGCCAGCAGCCAGATTAACTCTGTTCTAACTTTCTTT.

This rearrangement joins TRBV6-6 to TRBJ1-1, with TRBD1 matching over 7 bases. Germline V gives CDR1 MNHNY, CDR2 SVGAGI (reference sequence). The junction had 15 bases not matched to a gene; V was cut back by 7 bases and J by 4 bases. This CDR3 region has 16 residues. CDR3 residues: CASTDFEGQIGTEAFF. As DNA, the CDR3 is TGTGCCAGCACCGACTTTGAGGGACAGATAGGCACTGAAGCTTTCTTT.

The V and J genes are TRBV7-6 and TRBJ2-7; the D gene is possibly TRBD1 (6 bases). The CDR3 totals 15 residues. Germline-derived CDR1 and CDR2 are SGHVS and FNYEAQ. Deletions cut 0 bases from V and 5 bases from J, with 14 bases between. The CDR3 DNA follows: TGTGCCAGCAGCTTAGCGCTAGGCAGGGGTAACGAGCAGTACTTC. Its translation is CASSLALGRGNEQYF.

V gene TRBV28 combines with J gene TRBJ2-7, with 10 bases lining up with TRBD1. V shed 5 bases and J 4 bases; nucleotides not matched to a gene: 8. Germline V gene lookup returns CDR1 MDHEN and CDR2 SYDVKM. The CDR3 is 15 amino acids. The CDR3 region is CASSPPGTGEYEQYF. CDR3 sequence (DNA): TGTGCCAGCAGTCCCCCCGGGACAGGGGAATACGAGCAGTACTTC.

This CDR3 is CASSVYEGINYGYTF. CDR3 DNA sequence: TGTGCCAGCAGTGTGTACGAAGGGATCAACTATGGCTACACCTTC. This chain connects TRBV6-1 to TRBJ1-2; D gene unclear. There are 15 residues in the CDR3. Looked up from germline, CDR1 is MNHNS and CDR2 is SASEGT. V was shortened by 4 bases and J by 2 bases, with 14 bases between the two germline ends.

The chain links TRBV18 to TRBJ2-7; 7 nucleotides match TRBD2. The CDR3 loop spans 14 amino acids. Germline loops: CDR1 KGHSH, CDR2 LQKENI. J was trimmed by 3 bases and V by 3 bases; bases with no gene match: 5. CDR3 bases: TGTGCCAGCTCACCCGGGACTACCGGCTACGAGCAGTACTTC. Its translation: CASSPGTTGYEQYF.

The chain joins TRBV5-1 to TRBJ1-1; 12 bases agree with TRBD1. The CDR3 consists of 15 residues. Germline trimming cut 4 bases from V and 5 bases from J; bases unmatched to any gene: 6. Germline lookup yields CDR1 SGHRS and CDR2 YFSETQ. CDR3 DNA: TGCGCCAGCAGCCGGGGACAGGGGGCATGGACTGAAGCTTTCTTT. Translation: CASSRGQGAWTEAFF.

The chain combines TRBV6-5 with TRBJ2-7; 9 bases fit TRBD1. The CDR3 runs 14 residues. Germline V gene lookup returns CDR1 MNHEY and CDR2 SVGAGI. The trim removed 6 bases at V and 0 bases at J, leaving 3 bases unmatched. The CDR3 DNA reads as TGTGCCAGCAGCTGGACAGGGGTCTCCTACGAGCAGTACTTC. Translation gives CASSWTGVSYEQYF.

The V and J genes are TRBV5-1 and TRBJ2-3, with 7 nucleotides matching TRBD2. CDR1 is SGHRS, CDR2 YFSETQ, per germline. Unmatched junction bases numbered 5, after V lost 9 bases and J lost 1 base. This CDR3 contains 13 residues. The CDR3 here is CATNREGTDTQYF. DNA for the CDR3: TGCGCCACCAACCGGGAGGGCACAGATACGCAGTATTTT.

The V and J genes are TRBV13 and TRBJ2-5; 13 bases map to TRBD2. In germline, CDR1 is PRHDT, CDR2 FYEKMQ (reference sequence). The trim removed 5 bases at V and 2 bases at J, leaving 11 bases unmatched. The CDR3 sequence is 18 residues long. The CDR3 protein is CASSAGTSGARRQETQYF. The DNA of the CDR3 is TGTGCCAGCAGCGCCGGGACTAGCGGGGCCCGACGGCAAGAGACCCAGTACTTC. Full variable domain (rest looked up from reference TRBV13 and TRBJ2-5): AAGVIQSPRHLIKEKRETATLKCYPIPRHDTVYWYQQGPGQDPQFLISFYEKMQSDKGSIPDRFSAQQFSDYHSELNMSSLELGDSALYFCASSAGTSGARRQETQYFGPGTRLLVL.

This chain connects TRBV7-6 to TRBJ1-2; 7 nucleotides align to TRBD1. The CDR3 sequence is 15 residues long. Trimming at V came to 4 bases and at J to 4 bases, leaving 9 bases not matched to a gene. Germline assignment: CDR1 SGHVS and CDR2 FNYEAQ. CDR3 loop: CASSSLRDRTYGYTF. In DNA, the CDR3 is TGTGCCAGCAGCTCTTTACGGGACAGAACCTATGGCTACACCTTC.

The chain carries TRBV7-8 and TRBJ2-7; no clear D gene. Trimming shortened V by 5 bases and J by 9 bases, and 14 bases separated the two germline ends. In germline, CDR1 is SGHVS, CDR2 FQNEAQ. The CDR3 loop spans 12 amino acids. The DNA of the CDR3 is TGTGCCAGCAGCCCCCCCCGCCGAGGGCAGTACTTC. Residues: CASSPPRRGQYF.

CDR3 loop: CASSLRTGELFF. CDR3 nucleotides: TGTGCCAGCAGCCTACGAACCGGGGAGCTGTTTTTT. The rearrangement joins TRBV11-3 to TRBJ2-2; D is unresolved. The CDR3 is 12 residues long. The germline V and J ends were trimmed by 5 bases and 5 bases, with 6 bases remaining between them. Germline values: CDR1 SGHNT, CDR2 YENEEA.

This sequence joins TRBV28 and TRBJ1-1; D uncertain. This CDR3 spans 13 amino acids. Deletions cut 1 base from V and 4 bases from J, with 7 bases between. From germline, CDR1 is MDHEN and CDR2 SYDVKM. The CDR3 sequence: CASSLSDPTEAFF. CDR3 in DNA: TGTGCCAGCAGTTTATCCGACCCCACTGAAGCTTTCTTT.

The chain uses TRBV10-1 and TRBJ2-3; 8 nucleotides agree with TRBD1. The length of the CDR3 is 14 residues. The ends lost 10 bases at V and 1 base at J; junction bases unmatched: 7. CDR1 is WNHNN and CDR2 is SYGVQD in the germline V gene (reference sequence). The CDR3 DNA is TGCGCCAACCCGGACAGGGATCGCACAGATACGCAGTATTTT. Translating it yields CANPDRDRTDTQYF.

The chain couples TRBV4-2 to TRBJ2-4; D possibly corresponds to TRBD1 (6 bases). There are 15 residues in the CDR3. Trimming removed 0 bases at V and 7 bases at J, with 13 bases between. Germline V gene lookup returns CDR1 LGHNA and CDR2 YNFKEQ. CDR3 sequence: CASSQESTQGNIQYF. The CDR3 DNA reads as TGTGCCAGCAGCCAAGAAAGCACCCAGGGGAACATTCAGTACTTC.

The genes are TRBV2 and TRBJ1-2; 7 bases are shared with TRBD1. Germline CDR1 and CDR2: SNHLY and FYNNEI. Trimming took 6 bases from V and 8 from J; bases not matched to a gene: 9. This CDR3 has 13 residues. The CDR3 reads CASRPTGLLGYTF. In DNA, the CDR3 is TGTGCCAGCAGGCCGACAGGGTTGTTAGGCTACACCTTC. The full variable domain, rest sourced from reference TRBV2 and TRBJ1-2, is EPEVTQTPSHQVTQMGQEVILRCVPISNHLYFYWYRQILGQKVEFLVSFYNNEISEKSEIFDDQFSVERPDGSNFTLKIRSTKLEDSAMYFCASRPTGLLGYTFGSGTRLTVV.

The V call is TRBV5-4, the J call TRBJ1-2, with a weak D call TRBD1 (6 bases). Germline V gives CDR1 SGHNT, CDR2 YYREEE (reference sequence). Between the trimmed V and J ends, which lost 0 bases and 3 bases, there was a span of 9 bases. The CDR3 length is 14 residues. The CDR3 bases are TGTGCCAGCAGCTTGGGGACAGAGTACTATGGCTACACCTTC. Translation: CASSLGTEYYGYTF.

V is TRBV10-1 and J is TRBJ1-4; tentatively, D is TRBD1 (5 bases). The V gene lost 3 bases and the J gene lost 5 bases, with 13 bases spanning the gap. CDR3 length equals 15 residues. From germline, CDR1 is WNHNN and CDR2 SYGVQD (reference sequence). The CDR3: CASSDPSGGNEKLFF. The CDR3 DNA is TGCGCCAGCAGTGATCCGTCGGGGGGAAATGAAAAACTGTTTTTT.

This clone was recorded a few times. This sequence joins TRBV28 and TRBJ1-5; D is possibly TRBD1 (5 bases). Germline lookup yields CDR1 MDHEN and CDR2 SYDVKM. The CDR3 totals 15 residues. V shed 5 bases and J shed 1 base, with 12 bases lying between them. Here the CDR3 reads CASSNQGVSNQPQHF. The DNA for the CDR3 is TGTGCCAGCAGTAACCAGGGTGTGAGCAATCAGCCCCAGCATTTT.

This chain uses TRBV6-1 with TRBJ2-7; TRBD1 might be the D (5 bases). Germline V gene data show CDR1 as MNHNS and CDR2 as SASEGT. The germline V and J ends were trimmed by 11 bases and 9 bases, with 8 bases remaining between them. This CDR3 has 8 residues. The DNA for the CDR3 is TGTGCCGCCCAGGGGCAGTACTTC. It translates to CAAQGQYF.

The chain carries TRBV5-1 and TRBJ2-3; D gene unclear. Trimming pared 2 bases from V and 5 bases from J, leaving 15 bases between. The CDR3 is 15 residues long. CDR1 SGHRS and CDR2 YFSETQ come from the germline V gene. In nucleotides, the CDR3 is TGCGCCAGCAGCTTAAGCGACGTGGTGGGAGATACGCAGTATTTT. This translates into CASSLSDVVGDTQYF.

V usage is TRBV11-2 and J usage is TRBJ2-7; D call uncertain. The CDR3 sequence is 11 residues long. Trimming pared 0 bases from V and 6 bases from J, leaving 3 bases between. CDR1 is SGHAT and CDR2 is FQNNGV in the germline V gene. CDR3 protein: CASSLDSEQYF. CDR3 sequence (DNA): TGTGCCAGCAGCTTAGATTCCGAGCAGTACTTC.